These 29 T cell receptor beta chains were all obtained from the same sample, sequenced in a study of T-cell memory formation after mild COVID-19. TCRdb ran MiXCR on the 5' RACE reads and lists one entry per CDR3 protein. The top ten hold less than 25% of the sample, which has under 450,000 distinct CDR3 sequences, about 15% seen once. The sample comprised PBMCs or a T cell subset sorted from them (not recorded which). The source of these receptors is a man aged 18 to 29 who had mild COVID-19 (a few samples of this study predate the infection). Cell type and time point are not known.

This chain uses TRBV4-2 with TRBJ2-7; perhaps TRBD2 as D (6 bases). Germline lookup yields CDR1 LGHNA and CDR2 YNFKEQ. This CDR3 contains 12 residues. V was trimmed by 4 bases and J by 7 bases, leaving 11 bases between them. The CDR3 DNA is TGTGCCAGCAGCCTCGAACGGGGGGAGCAGTACTTC. Translation gives CASSLERGEQYF.

This clonotype was counted only a few times. The chain uses TRBV5-1 and TRBJ2-2, with TRBD1 matching over 9 bases. Germline V gene lookup returns CDR1 SGHRS and CDR2 YFSETQ. This CDR3 comprises 15 residues. V gave up 4 bases and J gave up 5 bases; unmatched junction bases: 6. The CDR3, as DNA: TGCGCCAGCAGCAGGGGACAGGGATTAACCGGGGAGCTGTTTTTT. Encoded protein: CASSRGQGLTGELFF.

This clonotype was counted many times. The V gene is TRBV2, the J gene TRBJ2-3, with 7 bases matching TRBD2. Germline lookup yields CDR1 SNHLY and CDR2 FYNNEI. CDR3 length: 16 residues. Trimming cost V 4 bases and J 1 base; bases outside gene matches: 8. In DNA, the CDR3 is TGTGCCAGCAGTGTAACGGCGGGGGTGCGCACAGATACGCAGTATTTT. This sequence encodes CASSVTAGVRTDTQYF.

This clonotype was counted a few times. J is TRBJ2-7 and V is TRBV28; TRBD1 matches 9 bases. With 6 bases clipped from V and 5 bases from J, the junction kept 11 bases outside the gene matches. CDR1 MDHEN and CDR2 SYDVKM come from the germline V gene. CDR3 length: 15 amino acids. CDR3 residues: CASSFRDRDQHEQYF. In nucleotides, the CDR3 is TGTGCCAGCAGCTTCCGGGACAGGGATCAACACGAGCAGTACTTC.

This clonotype has just a few counts. The gene calls are TRBV18 and TRBJ2-5; tentative D call: TRBD2 (6 bases). This CDR3 is built from 14 residues. Trimming stripped 1 base from V and 3 bases from J, with 9 bases between. Germline V gene sequence: CDR1 KGHSH, CDR2 LQKENI. CDR3 nucleotide sequence: TGTGCCAGCTCACCACAACCGGGGGAAGAGACCCAGTACTTC. Amino acid sequence: CASSPQPGEETQYF. The full variable domain, with the rest looked up from reference TRBV18 and TRBJ2-5, is NAGVMQNPRHLVRRRGQEARLRCSPMKGHSHVYWYRQLPEEGLKFMVYLQKENIIDESGMPKERFSAEFPKEGPSILRIQQVVRGDSAAYFCASSPQPGEETQYFGPGTRLLVL.

J is TRBJ2-1 and V is TRBV11-2; 7 bases match TRBD1. Trimming took 5 bases from V and 8 from J; bases not matched to a gene: 9. Germline CDR1 SGHAT, CDR2 FQNNGV. The CDR3 totals 14 residues. CDR3 nucleotides: TGTGCCAGCAGCCGAGGACAGGTTTACGATGAGCAGTTCTTC. Protein: CASSRGQVYDEQFF.

Only a few counts were recorded for this clonotype. The J gene is TRBJ2-3, the V gene TRBV7-9; D call uncertain. This CDR3 is 14 amino acids long. The V and J ends lost 2 bases and 4 bases respectively, with 10 bases between them. CDR1 is SEHNR, CDR2 FQNEAQ, per germline (reference sequence). The CDR3 spells CASSLLGNADTQYF. CDR3 nucleotides: TGTGCCAGCAGCTTATTGGGAAACGCAGATACGCAGTATTTT.

In its sample, this clonotype was seen many times. The gene calls are TRBV28 and TRBJ1-1, with TRBD1 identical over 7 bases. Germline assignment: CDR1 MDHEN and CDR2 SYDVKM. V was pared by 8 bases and J by 2 bases, with 2 bases of the junction left unmatched. The CDR3 contains 12 residues. CDR3 in amino acids: CASQGGNTEAFF. CDR3 nucleotides: TGTGCCAGCCAGGGGGGTAACACTGAAGCTTTCTTT.

The chain links TRBV5-1 to TRBJ2-5, with 7 bases that match TRBD1. The V gene's germline CDR1 is SGHRS and CDR2 YFSETQ. V shed 4 bases, J shed 1 base, and the junction held 13 bases outside the gene matches. This CDR3 comprises 17 residues. The CDR3 loop reads CASSVLSPGTAQETQYF. CDR3 DNA: TGCGCCAGCAGCGTACTAAGCCCCGGGACAGCCCAAGAGACCCAGTACTTC.

This clonotype has ten or more counts. A read error may account for a junction end that differs from germline. The rearrangement links TRBV11-2 to TRBJ2-6; no reliable D call. CDR1 SGHAT and CDR2 FQNNGV come from the germline V gene. This CDR3 region has 13 residues. CDR3: CASRFSGANVLTF. The CDR3 nucleotides read TGTGCCAGCCGCTTCTCTGGGGCCAACGTCCTGACTTTC.

The gene calls are TRBV5-5 and TRBJ1-2; 9 positions agree with TRBD1. The germline V gene encodes CDR1 SGHKS and CDR2 YYEKEE (reference sequence). J was trimmed by 5 bases and V by 4 bases; bases with no gene match: 6. There are 14 residues in the CDR3. CDR3: CASSRNRGRYGYTF. Written as DNA, the CDR3 is TGTGCCAGCAGCCGAAACAGGGGGCGTTATGGCTACACCTTC.

The sample holds a few counts of this clonotype. The V gene is TRBV6-2 or TRBV6-3, the J gene TRBJ2-3, with D possibly matching TRBD2 (6 bases). Germline V gene data show CDR1 as MNHEY and CDR2 as SVGEGT. V was clipped by 8 bases and J by 0 bases, with 15 bases between them. This CDR3 region has 15 residues. DNA of the CDR3: TGTGCCAGCGATGGAGGGGATGCTAGCACAGATACGCAGTATTTT. Protein sequence: CASDGGDASTDTQYF.

This clonotype occurred a few times. This rearrangement joins TRBV7-2 to TRBJ2-1; 9 positions agree with TRBD2. The CDR3 length is 16 residues. From germline, CDR1 is SGHTA and CDR2 FQGNSA. The V segment lost 6 bases and the J segment 6 bases; nucleotides outside the gene matches: 12. The CDR3 DNA reads as TGTGCCAGCAGAGAAACACCCAGCGGGGGGATCAATGAGCAGTTCTTC. Translated, it gives CASRETPSGGINEQFF.

This chain uses TRBV5-6 with TRBJ2-1, with a tentative D call TRBD2 (6 bases). The CDR3 contains 15 residues. Per germline, CDR1 SGHDT and CDR2 YYEEEE. Trimming removed 7 bases from V and 7 bases from J, with 21 bases in between. The CDR3 spells CASSLRRGAGNEQFF. CDR3 DNA: TGTGCCAGCTCACTCCGTCGGGGCGCGGGGAATGAGCAGTTCTTC.

This sequence joins TRBV5-1 and TRBJ2-3; a possible D gene is TRBD2 (7 bases). Trimming left V 0 bases short and J 0 bases short, with 11 bases between. The CDR3 runs to 16 residues. Germline loops: CDR1 SGHRS, CDR2 YFSETQ. The CDR3: CASSLARGASTDTQYF. CDR3 coding DNA: TGCGCCAGCAGCTTGGCACGGGGGGCTAGCACAGATACGCAGTATTTT.

This clonotype occurred a few times. The chain carries TRBV6-2 or TRBV6-3 and TRBJ1-2; TRBD1 matches 7 bases. The CDR3 has 14 residues. Germline CDR1 is MNHEY and CDR2 is SVGEGT. J gave up 5 bases and V 6 bases, and 9 bases lay outside the gene matches. Written as DNA, the CDR3 is TGTGCCAGCAGCCACAGAGGACAGGTTTATGGCTACACCTTC. It encodes CASSHRGQVYGYTF.

The chain links TRBV7-2 to TRBJ2-3; no clear D. CDR1 and CDR2 (germline): SGHTA, FQGNSA. This CDR3 is 12 amino acids long. Trimming took off 8 bases at V and 3 bases at J, with 9 bases between the two ends. CDR3 DNA sequence: TGTGCCAGCGTATGGGAAACAGATACGCAGTATTTT. This gives the protein CASVWETDTQYF.

This clonotype was observed a handful of times. The J gene is TRBJ1-5, the V gene TRBV6-2 or TRBV6-3; a weak D match, TRBD1 (6 bases). Trimming cost V 5 bases and J 5 bases, with 10 bases left between them. Germline V gene lookup returns CDR1 MNHEY and CDR2 SVGEGT. This CDR3 contains 13 residues. The CDR3 sequence: CASSRQEYQPQHF. In DNA form, the CDR3 reads TGTGCCAGCAGTCGACAGGAGTATCAGCCCCAGCATTTT.

This clonotype showed up just a few times. V and J are TRBV5-1 and TRBJ2-1, with 9 positions matching TRBD1. Germline V CDR1 and CDR2: SGHRS, YFSETQ. Trimming removed 2 bases from V and 6 bases from J; junction bases left unmatched: 6. This CDR3 region has 15 residues. CDR3 sequence: CASSFTSDRGNEQFF. CDR3 DNA sequence: TGCGCCAGCAGCTTCACTTCGGACAGGGGCAATGAGCAGTTCTTC. Together with reference TRBV5-1 and TRBJ2-1, the CDR3 gives the full variable domain: KAGVTQTPRYLIKTRGQQVTLSCSPISGHRSVSWYQQTPGQGLQFLFEYFSETQRNKGNFPGRFSGRQFSNSRSEMNVSTLELGDSALYLCASSFTSDRGNEQFFGPGTRLTVL.

In its sample, this clonotype was seen a few times. The chain employs TRBV3-1 and TRBJ2-5; tentative D call: TRBD2 (6 bases). The CDR3 is made up of 14 amino acids. Germline assignment: CDR1 LGHDT and CDR2 YNNKEL (reference sequence). V lost 2 bases, J lost 7 bases, and 14 bases lay in between. The CDR3 spells CASSQLRDGRTQYF. DNA of the CDR3: TGTGCCAGCAGCCAATTAAGGGACGGGAGGACCCAGTACTTC.

The sample holds a few counts of this clonotype. V usage is TRBV29-1 and J usage is TRBJ1-1; D is uncertain. Germline loops: CDR1 SQVTM, CDR2 ANQGSEA. CDR3 length equals 14 residues. The V end lost 3 bases, the J end lost 4 bases, and 15 bases lay between the germline ends. The CDR3 is CSVDAIQLGTEAFF. The CDR3 DNA reads as TGCAGCGTTGACGCAATTCAGTTGGGCACTGAAGCTTTCTTT.

The chain uses TRBV6-1 and TRBJ2-7; 8 bases fit TRBD2. The CDR3 length is 13 residues. The germline CDR1 and CDR2 sequences are MNHNS and SASEGT. V trimming: 8 bases; J trimming: 8 bases; junction bases outside the gene matches: 11. This CDR3 is CASGAGGPSQQYV. The CDR3 region has the DNA TGTGCCAGCGGGGCGGGGGGACCCTCGCAGCAGTACGTC.

CDR3 DNA: TGTGCCAGCAGCTCGGACGGCGATGAGCAGTTCTTC. As protein: CASSSDGDEQFF. The chain joins TRBV7-9 to TRBJ2-1; D is uncertain. The germline gives CDR1 SEHNR, CDR2 FQNEAQ (reference sequence). Trimming took off 4 bases at V and 8 bases at J, with 9 bases between the two ends. CDR3 length: 12 residues.

Only a few counts were recorded for this clonotype. At one end the junction does not follow the germline gene, possibly because of a read error. The chain recombines TRBV20-1 with TRBJ2-1; D gene uncertain. Germline-derived CDR1 and CDR2 are DFQATT and SNEGSKA (reference sequence). There are 13 residues in the CDR3. The DNA for the CDR3 is TGCAGTGCAAGAGGCTTATCGTCCGGTGAGCAGTTCTTC. It encodes CSARGLSSGEQFF.

This clonotype was observed a handful of times. The rearrangement links TRBV6-5 to TRBJ2-7; possible D gene TRBD1, 5 bases. The CDR3 extends over 12 amino acids. Trimming stripped 6 bases from V and 3 bases from J, with 9 bases between. Germline values: CDR1 MNHEY, CDR2 SVGAGI. The CDR3 region is CASSPDIYEQYF. CDR3 in DNA: TGTGCCAGCAGCCCGGACATCTACGAGCAGTACTTC.

The chain combines TRBV7-2 with TRBJ1-6; D may be TRBD1 (6 bases). Between the trimmed V and J ends, which lost 1 base and 10 bases, there was a span of 11 bases. The CDR3 has 14 residues. Germline CDR1 SGHTA, CDR2 FQGNSA. The chain's CDR3 is CASSLVGAASPLHF. For the CDR3, the DNA is TGTGCCAGCAGCTTAGTGGGGGCAGCATCACCCCTCCACTTT. Based on the CDR3 plus reference TRBV7-2 and TRBJ1-6, the full variable domain is GAGVSQSPSNKVTEKGKDVELRCDPISGHTALYWYRQSLGQGLEFLIYFQGNSAPDKSGLPSDRFSAERTGGSVSTLTIQRTQQEDSAVYLCASSLVGAASPLHFGNGTRLTVT.

This clonotype was counted once. The rearrangement uses TRBV12-3 or TRBV12-4 and TRBJ1-1, with a possible D match to TRBD1 (6 bases). This CDR3 is 14 amino acids long. V lost 5 bases and J 5 bases, leaving 15 bases between the germline ends. This CDR3 reads CASSNRAKGTEAFF. DNA of the CDR3: TGTGCCAGCAGTAACAGGGCGAAAGGGACTGAAGCTTTCTTT.

V gene TRBV29-1 combines with J gene TRBJ2-1; 14 bases line up with TRBD2. Germline V gene data show CDR1 as SQVTM and CDR2 as ANQGSEA. This CDR3 has 17 amino acids. With 4 bases clipped from V and 0 bases from J, the junction kept 5 bases outside the gene matches. The CDR3 sequence: CSVVGTSGGNSYNEQFF. The CDR3 DNA reads TGCAGCGTTGTTGGGACTAGCGGGGGCAACTCCTACAATGAGCAGTTCTTC.

This clonotype was seen only a few times. This chain joins TRBV20-1 and TRBJ1-1, with a weak D call TRBD1 (5 bases). V lost 5 bases, J lost 1 base, and 17 bases lay in between. The CDR3 is 15 residues long. CDR1 and CDR2 (germline): DFQATT, SNEGSKA (reference sequence). DNA for the CDR3: TGCAGTGCTGAATCGCCACAGGAGCGGAACACTGAAGCTTTCTTT. This translates into CSAESPQERNTEAFF.